This T cell receptor (beta chain) was identified during a study of T cells of healthy individuals. TCRdb re-called the 5' RACE reads through MiXCR, storing one row per CDR3 protein. The table includes some 100,000 distinct CDR3 sequences, roughly 18% detected once. The germline V and J ends were trimmed by 5 bases and 6 bases, with 20 bases remaining between them. The CDR3 is 16 residues long. The V gene's germline CDR1 is SGHTA and CDR2 FQGNSA. This clonotype was counted between two and nine times. This receptor was identified in a human donor in good health. This chain joins TRBV7-2 and TRBJ1-5, with a weak D call TRBD1 (5 bases). This CDR3 reads CASSRGRGRAGQPQHF. In DNA form, the CDR3 reads TGTGCCAGCAGCCGCGGAAGGGGAAGGGCTGGTCAGCCCCAGCATTTT.